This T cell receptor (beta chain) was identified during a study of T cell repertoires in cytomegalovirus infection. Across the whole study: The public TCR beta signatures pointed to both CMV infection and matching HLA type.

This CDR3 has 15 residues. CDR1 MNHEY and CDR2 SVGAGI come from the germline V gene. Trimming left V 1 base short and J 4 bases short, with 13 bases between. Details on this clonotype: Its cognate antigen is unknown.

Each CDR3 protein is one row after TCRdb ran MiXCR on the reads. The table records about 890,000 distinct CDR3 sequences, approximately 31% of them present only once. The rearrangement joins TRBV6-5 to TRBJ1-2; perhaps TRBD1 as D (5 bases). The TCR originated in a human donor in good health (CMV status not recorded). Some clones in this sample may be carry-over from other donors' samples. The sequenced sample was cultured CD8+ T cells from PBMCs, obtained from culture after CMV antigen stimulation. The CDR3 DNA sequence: TGTGCCAGCAGTTACTTGGGGGGGTTAGGCTATGGCTACACCTTC. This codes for CASSYLGGLGYGYTF.